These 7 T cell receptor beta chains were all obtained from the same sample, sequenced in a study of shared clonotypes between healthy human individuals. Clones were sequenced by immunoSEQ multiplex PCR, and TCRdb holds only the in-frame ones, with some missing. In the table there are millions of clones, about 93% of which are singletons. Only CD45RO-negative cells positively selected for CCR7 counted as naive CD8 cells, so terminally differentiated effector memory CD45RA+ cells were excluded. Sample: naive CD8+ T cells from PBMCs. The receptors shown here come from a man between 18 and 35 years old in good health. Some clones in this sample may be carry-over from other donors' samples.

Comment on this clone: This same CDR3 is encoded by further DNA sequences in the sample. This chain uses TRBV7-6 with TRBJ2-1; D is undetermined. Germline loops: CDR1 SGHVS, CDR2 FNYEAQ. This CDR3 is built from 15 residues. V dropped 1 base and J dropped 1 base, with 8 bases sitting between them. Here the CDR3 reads CASSLGTSSYNEQFF. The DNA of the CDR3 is TGTGCCAGCAGCTTAGGGACGTCTTCCTACAATGAGCAGTTCTTC.

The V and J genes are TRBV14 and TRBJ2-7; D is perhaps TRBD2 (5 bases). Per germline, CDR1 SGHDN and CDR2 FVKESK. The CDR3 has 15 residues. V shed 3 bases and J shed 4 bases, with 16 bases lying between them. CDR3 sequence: CASSQYEGGRYEQYF. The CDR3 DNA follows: TGTGCCAGCAGCCAGTATGAGGGTGGAAGGTACGAGCAGTACTTC.

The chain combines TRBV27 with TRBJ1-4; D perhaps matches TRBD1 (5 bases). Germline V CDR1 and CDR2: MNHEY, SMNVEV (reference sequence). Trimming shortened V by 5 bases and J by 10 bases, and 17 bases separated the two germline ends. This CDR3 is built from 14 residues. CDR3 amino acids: CASSPRGDPRKLFF. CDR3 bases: TGTGCCAGCAGTCCGCGTGGGGACCCCCGAAAACTGTTTTTT.

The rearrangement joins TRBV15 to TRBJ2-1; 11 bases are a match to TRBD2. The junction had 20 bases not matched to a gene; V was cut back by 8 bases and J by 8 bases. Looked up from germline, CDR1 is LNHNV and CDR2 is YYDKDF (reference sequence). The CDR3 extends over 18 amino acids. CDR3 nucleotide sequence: TGTGCCACCGGGGGACTAGCGGAGAACACTAACTATAATGATGAGCAGTTCTTC. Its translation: CATGGLAENTNYNDEQFF. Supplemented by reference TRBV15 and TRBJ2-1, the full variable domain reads DAMVIQNPRYQVTQFGKPVTLSCSQTLNHNVMYWYQQKSSQAPKLLFHYYDKDFNNEADTPDNFQSRRPNTSFCFLDIRSPGLGDTAMYLCATGGLAENTNYNDEQFFGPGTRLTVL.

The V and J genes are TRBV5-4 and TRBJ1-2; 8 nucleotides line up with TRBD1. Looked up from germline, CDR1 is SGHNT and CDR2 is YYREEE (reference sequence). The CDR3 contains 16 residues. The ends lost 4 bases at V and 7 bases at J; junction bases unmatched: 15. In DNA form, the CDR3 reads TGTGCCAGCAGCCATCCACAGGACAGGGCGTTGAGTGGCTACACCTTC. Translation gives CASSHPQDRALSGYTF.

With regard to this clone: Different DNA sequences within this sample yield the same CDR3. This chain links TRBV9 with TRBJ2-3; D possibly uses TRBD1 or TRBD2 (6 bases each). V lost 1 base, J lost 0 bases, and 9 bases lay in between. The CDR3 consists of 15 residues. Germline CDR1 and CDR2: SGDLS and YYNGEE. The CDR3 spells CASSVSGGSTDTQYF. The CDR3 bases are TGTGCCAGCAGCGTATCCGGGGGCAGCACAGATACGCAGTATTTT.

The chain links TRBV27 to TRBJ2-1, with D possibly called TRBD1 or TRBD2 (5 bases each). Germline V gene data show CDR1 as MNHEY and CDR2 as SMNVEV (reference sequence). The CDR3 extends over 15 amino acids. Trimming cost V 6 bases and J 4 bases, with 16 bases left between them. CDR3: CASSSIGTKYNEQFF. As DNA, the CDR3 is TGTGCCAGCAGCTCAATCGGGACGAAGTACAATGAGCAGTTCTTC.